These 30 T cell receptor beta chains share one sample of origin, sequenced in a study of blood T cells in healthy people across ages. A second about 6 to 11 cycle PCR used barcoded and J-beta primers. MiXCR, run by TCRdb on the 5' RACE reads, gives a single entry per CDR3 protein. The profile shows 550,000 to 650,000 distinct CDR3 sequences, about 27% of them singletons. These same records also appear under a second study, on T cells of mothers and their children.

Sequenced input: blood. The receptor source for this set is a boy aged 2 to 9 in good health.

This clonotype was detected a few times. It is unclear where the CDR3 begins or ends on the DNA, so no DNA is shown, and the CDR3 is as TCRdb lists it. The gene calls are TRBV7-8 and TRBJ1-1; the table names TRBD1, a call not compared with the DNA. Per germline, CDR1 SGHVS and CDR2 FQNEAQ. Ends included, the CDR3 has 16 residues. The CDR3 reads CASSLVGQGANTEALF.

The sample holds a few counts of this clonotype. The V call is TRBV6-5, the J call TRBJ1-6, with a weak D call TRBD1 (5 bases). The CDR3 extends over 11 amino acids. The germline CDR1 and CDR2 sequences are MNHEY and SVGAGI. The V and J ends lost 6 bases and 14 bases respectively, with 11 bases between them. CDR3 sequence reads: CASSNEGSLHF. The CDR3 DNA reads TGTGCCAGCAGCAACGAGGGGTCCCTCCACTTT.

This clonotype has just a few counts. The chain uses TRBV20-1 and TRBJ1-4; unclear D gene. This CDR3 contains 14 residues. The germline gives CDR1 DFQATT, CDR2 SNEGSKA (reference sequence). The V gene lost 0 bases and the J gene lost 0 bases, with 5 bases spanning the gap. The CDR3 sequence: CSAREDTTNEKLFF. The CDR3 nucleotides read TGCAGTGCTAGAGAAGACACAACTAATGAAAAACTGTTTTTT.

This clonotype has more than one count but fewer than ten. This chain uses TRBV30 with TRBJ2-7; 11 nucleotides match TRBD2. In germline, CDR1 is GTSNPN, CDR2 SVGIG (reference sequence). V lost 3 bases to trimming and J lost 4 bases; unmatched junction nucleotides: 5. The CDR3 runs to 14 residues. The CDR3 sequence is CAWSGTSGVYEQYF. For the CDR3, the DNA is TGTGCCTGGAGCGGGACTAGCGGAGTTTACGAGCAGTACTTC.

The chain employs TRBV6-6 and TRBJ1-1; 10 bases fit TRBD1. Germline V gives CDR1 MNHNY, CDR2 SVGAGI (reference sequence). The CDR3 totals 16 residues. V trimming: 6 bases; J trimming: 2 bases; junction bases outside the gene matches: 9. The CDR3 spells CASRPPGQGYNTEAFF. The CDR3 coding sequence is TGTGCCAGCAGGCCACCGGGACAGGGGTACAACACTGAAGCTTTCTTT.

A single count supports this clonotype. Germline and junction disagree at one end, which may indicate a read error. V usage is TRBV5-6 and J usage is TRBJ2-5, with D possibly matching TRBD2 (7 bases). The CDR3 is 11 amino acids. In germline, CDR1 is SGHDT, CDR2 YYEEEE. DNA for the CDR3: TGTGCCAGCAGTTCCCGGGGGGCCCACTACTTC. Translating gives CASSSRGAHYF.

Concerning this clonotype itself: This may arise from a read error, as a much more abundant clone is one base away. The V gene is TRBV7-9, the J gene TRBJ2-3; 14 bases are shared with TRBD2. Germline V gives CDR1 SEHNR, CDR2 FQNEAQ (reference sequence). Losses at the gene ends were 5 bases for V and 9 bases for J; bases not matched to a gene: 4. There are 14 residues in the CDR3. CDR3 loop: CASSPGTSGRTQYF. CDR3 DNA sequence: TGTGCCAGCAGCCCCGGGACTAGCGGGAGAACGCAGTATTTT. The variable domain in full, with the rest retrieved from reference TRBV7-9 and TRBJ2-3, is DTGVSQNPRHKITKRGQNVTFRCDPISEHNRLYWYRQTLGQGPEFLTYFQNEAQLEKSRLLSDRFSAERPKGSFSTLEIQRTEQGDSAMYLCASSPGTSGRTQYFGPGTRLTVL.

This clonotype has only one observation. The gene calls are TRBV24-1 and TRBJ2-3, with D perhaps TRBD1 or TRBD2 (5 bases each). The CDR3 runs to 13 residues. V was pared by 9 bases and J by 0 bases, with 9 bases between. The V gene's germline CDR1 is KGHDR and CDR2 SFDVKD. The CDR3 spells CATAEGSTDTQYF. The CDR3, as DNA: TGTGCCACCGCCGAGGGGAGCACAGATACGCAGTATTTT.

The chain uses TRBV11-2 and TRBJ1-1; 10 bases align to TRBD1. Germline loops: CDR1 SGHAT, CDR2 FQNNGV. J gave up 1 base and V 8 bases, and 10 bases lay outside the gene matches. There are 16 residues in the CDR3. The CDR3, as DNA: TGTGCCAGCGGCCACCTATGGACAGGGGGGAACACTGAAGCTTTCTTT. Translation: CASGHLWTGGNTEAFF.

The J gene is TRBJ2-5, the V gene TRBV19, with 10 positions matching TRBD1. The CDR3 is 15 residues long. Germline CDR1 and CDR2: LNHDA and SQIVND (reference sequence). The V and J ends lost 10 bases and 3 bases, in that order; junction bases with no gene match: 11. As DNA, the CDR3 is TGTGCCACGCTAAAGTCCGGGACAGGGGAAGAGACCCAGTACTTC. It specifies CATLKSGTGEETQYF.

This clonotype was seen only a few times. This chain joins TRBV20-1 and TRBJ2-5; unclear D gene. This CDR3 has 14 amino acids. CDR1 and CDR2 (germline): DFQATT, SNEGSKA (reference sequence). Trimming stripped 0 bases from V and 1 base from J, with 9 bases between. CDR3 DNA sequence: TGCAGTGCTAGAGAGGTTAAATTCCAAGAGACCCAGTACTTC. This sequence encodes CSAREVKFQETQYF.

CDR3 in DNA: TGTGCCAGCAGCTCTTTCTCGCCTCTCGAGCAGTACTTC. It codes for CASSSFSPLEQYF. The rearrangement joins TRBV3-1 to TRBJ2-5; no firm D call. The assigned J gene may be wrong: the sequence end matches TRBJ2-7 better. Per the germline V gene, CDR1 is LGHDT and CDR2 is YNNKEL (reference sequence). This CDR3 spans 13 amino acids.

The rearrangement links TRBV20-1 to TRBJ2-1; D uncertain. The J call is uncertain, as TRBJ2-7 better fits the DNA end. This CDR3 has 12 amino acids. From germline, CDR1 is DFQATT and CDR2 SNEGSKA (reference sequence). The CDR3: CSARPGSYEQYF. The DNA of the CDR3 is TGCAGTGCTAGGCCTGGGTCCTACGAGCAGTACTTC.

The chain employs TRBV12-3 or TRBV12-4 and TRBJ2-1, with no clear D. The CDR3 has 12 residues. V lost 6 bases, J lost 9 bases, and 12 bases lay in between. The CDR3 bases are TGTGCCAGCAGCGGTCGGTTGAGTGAGCAGTTCTTC. Its translation is CASSGRLSEQFF.

The rearrangement uses TRBV6-5 and TRBJ1-2; a weak D match, TRBD1 (5 bases). The V end lost 8 bases, the J end lost 4 bases, and 20 bases lay between the germline ends. Per the germline V gene, CDR1 is MNHEY and CDR2 is SVGAGI. This CDR3 comprises 15 residues. This CDR3 reads CASQRSLGRAYGYTF. The CDR3 DNA is TGTGCCAGCCAAAGGTCTCTGGGGCGCGCCTATGGCTACACCTTC.

The sample holds a few counts of this clonotype. V is TRBV13 and J is TRBJ1-1; 9 nucleotides agree with TRBD1. The CDR3 totals 16 residues. Germline CDR1 PRHDT, CDR2 FYEKMQ (reference sequence). The ends lost 3 bases at V and 2 bases at J; junction bases unmatched: 7. The CDR3 loop is CASSFSGTGINTEAFF. In nucleotides, the CDR3 is TGTGCCAGCAGCTTCTCCGGGACAGGGATCAACACTGAAGCTTTCTTT.

The V and J genes are TRBV10-3 and TRBJ1-2; D remains ambiguous. There are 11 residues in the CDR3. V was shortened by 6 bases and J by 3 bases, with 5 bases between the two germline ends. The germline gives CDR1 ENHRY, CDR2 SYGVKD. The CDR3 region is CAISEDYGYTF. CDR3 in DNA: TGTGCCATCAGCGAAGACTATGGCTACACCTTC.

This clonotype turned up a few times. The chain has TRBV15 and TRBJ2-2, with D unresolved. The CDR3 sequence is 12 residues long. Germline CDR1 LNHNV, CDR2 YYDKDF (reference sequence). Trimming shortened V by 5 bases and J by 4 bases, and 5 bases separated the two germline ends. The CDR3 DNA reads TGTGCCACCAGCCCGAGCACCGGGGAGCTGTTTTTT. This sequence encodes CATSPSTGELFF.

Comment on this clonotype: The junction does not match germline at one end; this may be a read error. DNA for the CDR3: TGTGCCAGCAGTTTTGGGCCCCCCGAATATAGTTCACCCCTCCACTTT. It encodes CASSFGPPEYSSPLHF. The rearrangement links TRBV12-3 or TRBV12-4 to TRBJ1-6; no clear D gene. The CDR3 is 16 amino acids.

The CDR3 is CASSLVAGGSSYNEQFF. CDR3 in DNA: TGTGCCAGCAGCTTAGTGGCGGGGGGTAGCTCCTACAATGAGCAGTTCTTC. The rearrangement uses TRBV7-8 and TRBJ2-1, with 8 bases that match TRBD2. CDR1 is SGHVS and CDR2 is FQNEAQ in the germline V gene. V lost 1 base and J lost 0; bases outside the gene matches: 5. There are 17 residues in the CDR3.

V gene TRBV12-5 combines with J gene TRBJ1-6, with TRBD1 as a possible D gene (5 bases). The CDR3 covers 14 residues. Trimming took off 3 bases at V and 7 bases at J, with 10 bases between the two ends. Germline loops: CDR1 LGHNT, CDR2 FRNRAP. The CDR3 DNA reads TGTGCTAGTGGTTTAATGAAGGGGAATTCACCCCTCCACTTT. It yields the protein CASGLMKGNSPLHF. The full variable domain, completed using reference TRBV12-5 and TRBJ1-6, is DARVTQTPRHKVTEMGQEVTMRCQPILGHNTVFWYRQTMMQGLELLAYFRNRAPLDDSGMPKDRFSAEMPDATLATLKIQPSEPRDSAVYFCASGLMKGNSPLHFGNGTRLTVT.

In this sample, this clonotype turned up a few times. The rearrangement uses TRBV7-9 and TRBJ2-5; D is undetermined. Trimming left V 2 bases short and J 2 bases short, with 12 bases between. From germline, CDR1 is SEHNR and CDR2 FQNEAQ (reference sequence). CDR3 length equals 15 residues. This chain's CDR3 is CASSLTQRPQETQYF. The CDR3 DNA reads as TGTGCCAGCAGCTTAACCCAGCGCCCTCAAGAGACCCAGTACTTC.

The chain is built from TRBV30 and TRBJ1-3; D unclear. V was cut by 2 bases and J by 0 bases, with 8 bases left in between. This CDR3 spans 14 amino acids. Germline CDR1 is GTSNPN and CDR2 is SVGIG (reference sequence). The CDR3 bases are TGTGCCTGGAGTCCGACGGCCTCTGGAAACACCATATATTTT. This sequence encodes CAWSPTASGNTIYF.

The genes are TRBV29-1 and TRBJ1-1; a weak D match, TRBD1 (5 bases). The CDR3 is 11 amino acids. V was pared by 6 bases and J by 3 bases, with 8 bases between. Germline values: CDR1 SQVTM, CDR2 ANQGSEA. In DNA, the CDR3 is TGCAGCGTCGGGACGTACACTGAAGCTTTCTTT. Protein product: CSVGTYTEAFF.

This rearrangement joins TRBV4-1 to TRBJ1-1; 7 nucleotides line up with TRBD1. Per germline, CDR1 MGHRA and CDR2 YSYEKL. Germline trimming cut 0 bases from V and 5 bases from J; bases unmatched to any gene: 6. The CDR3 length is 15 residues. CDR3 coding DNA: TGCGCCAGCAGCCAAGAAGGGGGCGTGGGGACTGAAGCTTTCTTT. Its protein is CASSQEGGVGTEAFF.

V and J are TRBV12-3 or TRBV12-4 and TRBJ1-1; 7 nucleotides agree with TRBD1. The CDR3 is 16 amino acids. The J segment lost 1 base and the V segment lost 3 bases, leaving 8 bases of the junction unmatched. Here the CDR3 DNA reads TGTGCCAGCAGTTTCGGAAGGACAGGTGGGAACACTGAAGCTTTCTTT. It is translated as CASSFGRTGGNTEAFF.

This clonotype appeared once. V and J are TRBV13 and TRBJ2-4; the match to TRBD1 covers 7 bases. The CDR3 runs to 17 residues. Germline V lookup: CDR1 PRHDT, CDR2 FYEKMQ (reference sequence). V trimming: 5 bases; J trimming: 4 bases; junction bases outside the gene matches: 14. CDR3 DNA: TGTGCCAGCAGCCCCAATGGCAGGGGGTCAATGAAAAACATTCAGTACTTC. Its translation: CASSPNGRGSMKNIQYF. The variable domain in full, completed from reference TRBV13 and TRBJ2-4, reads AAGVIQSPRHLIKEKRETATLKCYPIPRHDTVYWYQQGPGQDPQFLISFYEKMQSDKGSIPDRFSAQQFSDYHSELNMSSLELGDSALYFCASSPNGRGSMKNIQYFGAGTRLSVL.

The chain recombines TRBV2 with TRBJ2-7, with 12 bases identical to TRBD2. The CDR3 is made up of 14 amino acids. Germline V gives CDR1 SNHLY, CDR2 FYNNEI. With 8 bases clipped from V and 10 bases from J, the junction kept 12 bases outside the gene matches. Here the CDR3 DNA reads TGTGCCAGCCCTTCTAGCGGGGGGGCGGAGATCCAGTACTTC. Translated, it gives CASPSSGGAEIQYF. Combining the CDR3 with reference TRBV2 and TRBJ2-7 gives the whole variable domain EPEVTQTPSHQVTQMGQEVILRCVPISNHLYFYWYRQILGQKVEFLVSFYNNEISEKSEIFDDQFSVERPDGSNFTLKIRSTKLEDSAMYFCASPSSGGAEIQYFGPGTRLTVT.

This clonotype was seen at least ten times. This chain uses TRBV3-1 with TRBJ2-5; D not certain. Germline CDR1 and CDR2: LGHDT and YNNKEL (reference sequence). CDR3 size: 12 residues. The V end lost 1 base, the J end lost 5 bases, and 5 bases lay between the germline ends. The CDR3 sequence: CASSQVMETQYF. CDR3 in DNA: TGTGCCAGCAGCCAAGTCATGGAGACCCAGTACTTC.

CDR3: CSVGRVLNYGYTF. CDR3 nucleotide sequence: TGCAGCGTTGGTAGGGTGCTCAACTATGGCTACACCTTC. The gene calls are TRBV29-1 and TRBJ1-2; D call uncertain. This CDR3 contains 13 residues. With 4 bases removed from V and 2 bases from J, the gap between germline ends came to 11 bases. The germline V gene has CDR1 SQVTM and CDR2 ANQGSEA.